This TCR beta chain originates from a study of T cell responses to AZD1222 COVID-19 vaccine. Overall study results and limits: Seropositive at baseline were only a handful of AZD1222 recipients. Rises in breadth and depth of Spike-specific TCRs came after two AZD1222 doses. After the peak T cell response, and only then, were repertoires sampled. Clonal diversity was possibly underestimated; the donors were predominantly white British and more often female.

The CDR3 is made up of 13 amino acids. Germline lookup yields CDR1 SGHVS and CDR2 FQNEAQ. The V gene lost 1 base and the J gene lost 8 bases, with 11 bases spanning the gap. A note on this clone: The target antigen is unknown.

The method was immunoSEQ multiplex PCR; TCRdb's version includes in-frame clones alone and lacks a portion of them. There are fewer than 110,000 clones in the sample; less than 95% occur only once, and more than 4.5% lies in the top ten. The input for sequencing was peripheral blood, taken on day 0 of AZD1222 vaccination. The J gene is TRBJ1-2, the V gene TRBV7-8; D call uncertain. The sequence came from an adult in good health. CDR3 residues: CASSLVGGGGYTF. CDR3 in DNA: TGTGCCAGCAGCTTAGTGGGCGGCGGGGGCTACACCTTC.